This T cell receptor beta chain came from a study of blood T cell repertoires in COVID-19. Study details: Acute and convalescent COVID-19 specimens originated in the United States, Italy and Spain.

Original handling: Reference gene primers were amplified, and this amplification served to estimate nucleated cell counts. Some clones are missing from TCRdb's copy, which holds only in-frame ones; the method was immunoSEQ multiplex PCR. V and J calls and clone size are as listed in that table; D and trimming were resolved from the DNA. The sample lists approximately 250,000 clones, less than 90% seen once, with 4.6% in the top ten. Germline V CDR1 and CDR2: MDHEN, SYDVKM. The CDR3 is made up of 13 amino acids. J was trimmed by 3 bases and V by 6 bases; bases with no gene match: 4. The sample consisted of peripheral blood. The chain combines TRBV28 with TRBJ2-7; 8 nucleotides line up with TRBD1. The source is a man between 60 and 75 years old who had recovered from COVID-19. CDR3 amino acids: CASSDTGGYEQYF. The CDR3 region has the DNA TGTGCCAGCAGCGATACAGGGGGCTACGAGCAGTACTTC. Full variable domain (missing parts from reference TRBV28 and TRBJ2-7): DVKVTQSSRYLVKRTGEKVFLECVQDMDHENMFWYRQDPGLGLRLIYFSYDVKMKEKGDIPEGYSVSREKKERFSLILESASTNQTSMYLCASSDTGGYEQYFGPGTRLTVT.